Listed below are T cell receptor beta chains from one sample, sequenced in a study of response to subunit inactivated influenza vaccine. TCRdb passed the RT-PCR reads through MiXCR, listing each CDR3 protein once. The table has more than 150,000 distinct CDR3 sequences, roughly 10% seen once; the top ten hold about a third. The sequences come from CD8+ T cells sorted from PBMCs, collected around 25 months after vaccination. These receptor sequences come from a man between 45 and 75 years old who received an inactivated influenza vaccine. The CDR3 runs from the conserved cysteine through the conserved F or W. A D gene is named only where the DNA matches it firmly. For some rows the clone size is stated as once, few or many, or as a class when expanded; others skip it.

>TRBJ1-1|TRBV29-1|-|-
-
CSVFFGSYPNTEAFF
>TRBJ2-7|TRBV6-2/TRBV6-3|-|-
TGTGCCAGCAGTTACAGTCCCGGGGGAGAGCAGTACTTC
CASSYSPGGEQYF
>TRBJ2-1|TRBV14|-|few
TGTGCCAGCAGCCAAGGCTTGTCAGTGTCCTACAATGAGCAGTTCTTC
CASSQGLSVSYNEQFF
>TRBJ2-1|TRBV4-1|-|-
TGCGCCAGCCGGGACCCCTCCGTCAACTCCTACAATGAGCAGTTCTTC
CASRDPSVNSYNEQFF
>TRBJ2-7|TRBV6-5|-|many
TGTGCCAGCAGTTGGGGGGGCACAGGGAACGAGCAGTACTTC
CASSWGGTGNEQYF
>TRBJ2-7|TRBV7-9|-|-
TGTGCCAGCAGCTTAGCACAGTACGAGCAGTACTTC
CASSLAQYEQYF
>TRBJ2-3|TRBV7-2|TRBD2|-
TGTGCCAGCAGCTTATTTTGGGCGGGAGAGAGAGATACGCAGTATTTT
CASSLFWAGERDTQYF
>TRBJ1-2|TRBV7-9|-|few
TGTGCCAGCAGCTTGGGCGCCACGAGCGGCTACACCTTC
CASSLGATSGYTF
>TRBJ1-1|TRBV6-1|-|-
TGTGCCAGCAGTGGAAGGCCTAGGGGGACCACTGAAGCTTTCTTT
CASSGRPRGTTEAFF
>TRBJ1-2|TRBV20-1|-|-
TGCAGTGCTAGAGGACAGGCCGGGGATGGCTACACCTTC
CSARGQAGDGYTF
>TRBJ2-3|TRBV6-1|TRBD2|-
TGTGCCAGCAGCCACTACGGGGGGGTGGATACGCAGTATTTT
CASSHYGGVDTQYF
>TRBJ2-5|TRBV5-1|TRBD2|many
TGCGCCAGCCGATTGGGGACTAGCGGGAGACAAGAGACCCAGTACTTC
CASRLGTSGRQETQYF
>TRBJ2-7|TRBV29-1|-|many
TGCAGCGCGGCATCCGGGGCGAACTACGAGCAGTACTTC
CSAASGANYEQYF
>TRBJ2-1|TRBV12-3/TRBV12-4|TRBD2|-
TGTGCCAGCAGTTTGTGGAGCGGGGGAAACAATGAGCAGTTCTTC
CASSLWSGGNNEQFF
>TRBJ2-7|TRBV6-5|TRBD1|few
TGTGCCAGCAGATTACAGGGGGTAACATCCGAGCAGTACTTC
CASRLQGVTSEQYF
>TRBJ1-5|TRBV28|-|many
TGTGCCAGCAGTTTATTAGGCAGGGTGGAGAATCAGCCCCAGCATTTT
CASSLLGRVENQPQHF
>TRBJ2-7|TRBV28|-|-
TGTGCCAGCAGTTCCCAGTGGGCTCCGGGGTACTACGAGCAGTACTTC
CASSSQWAPGYYEQYF
>TRBJ2-4|TRBV7-2|-|-
TGTGCCAGCAGCTTAGGCCAGGGGTTCAAACACATTCAGTACTTC
CASSLGQGFKHIQYF
>TRBJ1-5|TRBV28|TRBD1|few
TGTGCCAGCAGTTTCCAGGGGGTAGGCAATCAGCCCCAGCATTTT
CASSFQGVGNQPQHF
>TRBJ1-5|TRBV12-3/TRBV12-4|TRBD1|-
TGTGCCAGCAACACGGACAGGGTGAGTCAGCCCCAGCATTTT
CASNTDRVSQPQHF
>TRBJ2-7|TRBV4-1|-|few
TGCGCCAGCAGCCAAAGAACCTCGTCGGACGAGCAGTACTTC
CASSQRTSSDEQYF
>TRBJ2-7|TRBV27|TRBD2|-
TGTGCCAGCAGTAGATTCGTGATAGCGGGAGTCTACGAGCAGTACTTC
CASSRFVIAGVYEQYF
>TRBJ2-7|TRBV9|TRBD1|few
TGTGCCAGCAGCGTGGGACAGGGGGGCACCTACGAGCAGTACTTC
CASSVGQGGTYEQYF
>TRBJ1-6|TRBV6-1|TRBD1|-
TGTGCCAGCAGTCCAGGACAGGGCTCGAATTCACCCCTCCACTTT
CASSPGQGSNSPLHF
>TRBJ2-2|TRBV5-5|-|many
TGTGCCAGCAGCTTGGAGGGGGCCGGGGAGCTGTTTTTT
CASSLEGAGELFF
>TRBJ2-7|TRBV21-1|-|many
TGTGCCAGCAGCGAAATTAGGGGCTCCTACGAGCAGTACTTC
CASSEIRGSYEQYF
>TRBJ2-7|TRBV20-1|-|many
TGCAGTGCTAGAGACCGTAGCGGAATTTACGAGCAGTACTTC
CSARDRSGIYEQYF
>TRBJ2-7|TRBV9|-|many
TGTGCCAGCAGCTTCAACCGGGACAATCCTTACGAGCAGTACTTC
CASSFNRDNPYEQYF
>TRBJ2-3|TRBV3-1|TRBD2|many
TGTGCCAGCAGCACTGGCTGGGCTAGCGGGAGCGATACGCAGTATTTT
CASSTGWASGSDTQYF
>TRBJ1-4|TRBV6-5|-|few
TGTGCCAGCAGTTTTAGGACGGGCAAAAATGAAAAACTGTTTTTT
CASSFRTGKNEKLFF
>TRBJ2-7|TRBV10-3|TRBD1|many
TGTGCCATCAGTGAGACAGGACAGGGGAGCTCCTACGAGCAGTACTTC
CAISETGQGSSYEQYF
>TRBJ2-1|TRBV20-1|TRBD2|-
TGCAGTGCATCGGGACTAGCGGGAGACAATGAGCAGTTCTTC
CSASGLAGDNEQFF
>TRBJ1-5|TRBV6-5|-|many
TGTGCCAGCAGTTCCATTGGACTCAATCAGCCCCAGCATTTT
CASSSIGLNQPQHF
>TRBJ2-7|TRBV2|TRBD2|many
TGTGCCAGCAGTGAACTAGCGGGAGTATCCTACGAGCAGTACTTC
CASSELAGVSYEQYF
>TRBJ2-7|TRBV2|-|few
TGTGCCAGCAGTGTTAACAGGGCCTACGAGCAGTACTTC
CASSVNRAYEQYF
>TRBJ2-5|TRBV29-1|-|many
TGCAGCGGCGGGACTGTACAAGAGACCCAGTACTTC
CSGGTVQETQYF
>TRBJ1-3|TRBV11-3|-|many
TGTGCCAGCAGCCGGGGATTCTCTGGAAACACCATATATTTT
CASSRGFSGNTIYF
>TRBJ2-7|TRBV4-1|TRBD2|-
TGCGCCAGCAGCCAAGTTCCCGGACTAGCGGGAAACGAGCAGTACTTC
CASSQVPGLAGNEQYF
>TRBJ2-7|TRBV21-1|-|-
TGTGCCAGCAGCAAACTCCCCGAGCAGTACTTC
CASSKLPEQYF
>TRBJ2-1|TRBV5-1|TRBD2|few
TGCGCCAGCAGTCGAAAAGGACTAGCGGAGGAGCAGTTCTTC
CASSRKGLAEEQFF
>TRBJ2-5|TRBV18|-|-
TGTGCCAGCTCACCATTTGCGGAGAAAGAGACCCAGTACTTC
CASSPFAEKETQYF
>TRBJ2-1|TRBV29-1|-|many
TGCAGCGTTGCCAGGTGGGACCTAGGCAATGAGCAGTTCTTC
CSVARWDLGNEQFF
>TRBJ1-1|TRBV6-5|-|many
TGTGCCAGCAGTTACGACGGAATGAACACTGAAGCTTTCTTT
CASSYDGMNTEAFF
>TRBJ2-2|TRBV4-3|TRBD2|-
TGCGCCAGCAGCCGTAGAGCGGGAGGAGGAGCCGGGGAGCTGTTTTTT
CASSRRAGGGAGELFF
>TRBJ2-1|TRBV18|-|few
TGTGCCAGCCTAACGTCCCAAAATTTTGGTGAGCAGTTCTTC
CASLTSQNFGEQFF
>TRBJ2-5|TRBV6-5|-|few
TGTGCCAGCAGTTTTGGAGTCCGGTACCAAGAGACCCAGTACTTC
CASSFGVRYQETQYF
>TRBJ2-7|TRBV27|TRBD2|-
TGTGCCAGCAGTTTACTTGGGACTAGCGGGACGAAGTACTTC
CASSLLGTSGTKYF
>TRBJ2-7|TRBV9|-|few
TGTGCCAGCAGCGTAGGGGACGGCTACGAGCAGTACTTC
CASSVGDGYEQYF
>TRBJ2-2|TRBV15|TRBD1|-
TGTGCCACCAGCAGGACCCGACAGGGTTTCAACACCGGGGAGCTGTTTTTT
CATSRTRQGFNTGELFF
>TRBJ2-2|TRBV28|TRBD2|-
TGTGCCAGCAGTGTAGACCAGCGGGAGGGGCACACCGGGGAGCTGTTTTTT
CASSVDQREGHTGELFF
>TRBJ2-3|TRBV11-2|-|few
TGTGCCAGCAGCTTAAAGTATGGCGATACGCAGTATTTT
CASSLKYGDTQYF
>TRBJ1-2|TRBV28|TRBD1|few
TGTGCCAGCAGCCTTGACCCGGGACAGGGGGAAGACTACACCTTC
CASSLDPGQGEDYTF
>TRBJ2-7|TRBV10-2|TRBD1|few
TGCGCCAGCAGCGGAACGGGACAGGGTAATCCCTACGAGCAGTACTTC
CASSGTGQGNPYEQYF
>TRBJ2-5|TRBV29-1|-|many
TGCAGCGTTGAAAGGCGAGAGACCCAGTACTTC
CSVERRETQYF